This is a list of T cell receptor beta chains from one sample in a study of neoadjuvant anti-PD-1 for oral cavity cancer. Here immunoSEQ multiplex PCR was the method, and the copy in TCRdb shows in-frame clones only, minus some. The repertoire has 17,000 or so clones, less than 80% of them found once; the top ten carry 2% to 3%. The specimen was PBMCs, collected before nivolumab (anti-PD-1) treatment. Receptor source: a person aged 40 to 85 with oral cavity squamous cell carcinoma. The CDR3 runs from the conserved cysteine through the conserved F or W. The D gene is left open where the match is weak. Where a row states a size, it is once, few, many or the class of an expanded clone; other rows omit it.

j_gene,abundance,d_gene,v_gene,CDR3aa,CDR3nt
TRBJ2-3,.,.,TRBV13,CASSRGRGGTDTQYF,TGTGCCAGCAGCCGAGGTAGGGGGGGGACAGATACGCAGTATTTT
TRBJ2-1,.,.,TRBV30,CAWSRTSTVDQFF,TGTGCCTGGAGCCGGACGTCGACAGTCGACCAGTTCTTC
TRBJ2-1,.,.,TRBV15,CATSREAGIGNEQFF,TGTGCCACCAGCAGAGAGGCGGGGATCGGCAATGAGCAGTTCTTC
TRBJ1-4,few,TRBD1,TRBV10-3,CAISESTGGEKLFF,TGTGCCATCAGTGAGTCGACAGGGGGAGAAAAACTGTTTTTT
TRBJ2-2,few,.,TRBV10-1,CASSESTYSGELFF,TGCGCCAGCAGTGAGTCGACTTACTCCGGGGAGCTGTTTTTT
TRBJ1-1,few,.,TRBV10-3,CATHDGGSEAFF,TGTGCCACCCACGACGGGGGGAGTGAAGCTTTCTTT
TRBJ2-7,.,.,TRBV7-6,CASSLNVDSPYEQYF,TGTGCCAGCAGCTTAAATGTGGATTCTCCCTACGAGCAGTACTTC
TRBJ2-3,.,.,TRBV9,CASSVASKTDTQYF,TGTGCCAGCAGCGTAGCTAGCAAAACAGATACGCAGTATTTT
TRBJ2-5,few,.,TRBV19,CASSPGAGETQYF,TGTGCCAGTAGTCCAGGGGCAGGAGAGACCCAGTACTTC
TRBJ1-1,few,.,TRBV7-9,CASTADRGVSEAFF,TGTGCCAGCACCGCGGACAGAGGCGTTTCTGAAGCTTTCTTT
TRBJ2-7,.,.,TRBV11-2,CASSFWGDEQYF,TGTGCCAGCAGCTTTTGGGGGGATGAGCAGTACTTC
TRBJ2-7,.,TRBD1,TRBV27,CASSLSTGGSYEQYF,TGTGCCAGCAGTTTATCGACAGGGGGCTCCTACGAGCAGTACTTC
TRBJ2-3,few,TRBD2,TRBV19,CASSPRTSDATDTQYF,TGTGCCAGTAGTCCCCGGACTAGCGATGCCACAGATACGCAGTATTTT
TRBJ2-1,.,.,TRBV6-1,CASSENPGTYNEQFF,TGTGCCAGCAGTGAAAATCCCGGGACCTACAATGAGCAGTTCTTC
TRBJ2-7,.,TRBD1,TRBV5-6,CASSSGQGRDEQYF,TGTGCCAGCAGCTCGGGACAGGGAAGGGACGAGCAGTACTTC
TRBJ2-7,.,TRBD1,TRBV30,CAWRAQGAGEQYF,TGTGCCTGGAGGGCACAGGGGGCGGGAGAGCAGTACTTC
TRBJ2-7,.,.,TRBV5-1,CASSLSGNSYEQYF,TGCGCCAGCAGCTTGTCCGGGAACTCCTACGAGCAGTACTTC
TRBJ1-4,.,.,TRBV11-2,CASSSLRGTNEKLFF,TGTGCCAGCAGCTCATTGAGGGGGACTAATGAAAAACTGTTTTTT
TRBJ1-2,few,.,TRBV11-2,CASSLDRVNQYGYTF,TGTGCCAGCAGCTTAGACAGGGTCAACCAATATGGCTACACCTTC
TRBJ1-5,.,.,TRBV7-8,CASSLGRGRAAQPQHF,TGTGCCAGCAGCTTAGGAAGAGGCAGGGCAGCGCAGCCCCAGCATTTT
TRBJ2-3,.,TRBD2,TRBV13,CASRPLWGGSTDTQYF,TGTGCCAGCAGGCCGCTCTGGGGGGGATCCACAGATACGCAGTATTTT
TRBJ2-7,.,.,TRBV5-1,CASSLEGRAPPAGEQYF,TGCGCCAGCAGCTTGGAAGGCAGGGCCCCACCCGCGGGGGAGCAGTACTTC
TRBJ1-1,.,.,TRBV7-8,CASSQNTEAFF,TGTGCCAGCAGCCAGAACACTGAAGCTTTCTTT
TRBJ2-7,.,.,TRBV27,CASFSASYEQYF,TGTGCCAGCTTTAGCGCAAGCTACGAGCAGTACTTC
TRBJ1-1,.,.,TRBV30,CAWSLPGEAFF,TGTGCCTGGAGTCTCCCGGGTGAAGCTTTCTTT
TRBJ2-3,.,TRBD2,TRBV4-1,CASSQAGLAGVTDTQYF,TGCGCCAGCAGCCAAGCCGGACTAGCGGGGGTCACAGATACGCAGTATTTT
TRBJ2-3,.,TRBD1,TRBV27,CASSPYLPGQGTDTQYF,TGTGCCAGCAGTCCTTACCTCCCGGGACAGGGCACAGATACGCAGTATTTT
TRBJ1-2,.,.,TRBV14,CASSQDYGGYTF,TGTGCCAGCAGCCAGGATTATGGCGGCTACACCTTC
TRBJ1-1,few,.,TRBV9,CASSAVSADTEAFF,TGTGCCAGCAGCGCCGTATCGGCAGACACTGAAGCTTTCTTT
TRBJ1-1,.,TRBD1,TRBV5-1,CASSLGQGLSGYTEAFF,TGCGCCAGCAGCTTGGGACAGGGCTTAAGTGGATACACTGAAGCTTTCTTT
TRBJ2-7,.,TRBD2,TRBV7-8,CASSLELAGGSEQYF,TGTGCCAGCAGCTTAGAACTAGCGGGAGGATCGGAGCAGTACTTC
TRBJ2-3,.,TRBD1,TRBV29-1,CSVVWGQVASTDTQYF,TGCAGCGTTGTATGGGGACAGGTTGCTAGCACAGATACGCAGTATTTT
TRBJ1-2,once,.,TRBV2,CASSEGYRDYGYTF,TGTGCCAGCAGTGAAGGGTACAGGGACTATGGCTACACCTTC
TRBJ1-1,few,TRBD1,TRBV11-2,CASSTNRGNTEAFF,TGTGCCAGCAGCACAAACAGGGGAAACACTGAAGCTTTCTTT
TRBJ2-3,.,.,TRBV11-2,CASSSYPGGLSTDTQYF,TGTGCCAGCAGCTCCTACCCAGGGGGACTTAGCACAGATACGCAGTATTTT
TRBJ1-5,few,.,TRBV28,CASRGRDSQPQHF,TGTGCCAGCAGGGGGCGGGATAGTCAGCCCCAGCATTTT